A selection of T cell receptor beta chains follows, all from one sample in a study of blood T cell repertoires in COVID-19. Sequencing used immunoSEQ multiplex PCR; TCRdb keeps in-frame clones, though not all of them. The table has over 25,000 clones, roughly 84% seen once. Material: peripheral blood. The receptors originated from an elderly man with active COVID-19. CDR3s include the opening cysteine and the closing phenylalanine or tryptophan. Fields, in order: D gene, J gene, clone size, V gene, CDR3 DNA, CDR3 protein. D genes are given only for firm matches. A clone size is listed for some rows: how often the clone was seen (once, few, many), or a class if it is expanded.

d_gene: NA; j_gene: TRBJ1-1; abundance: NA; v_gene: TRBV5-1; CDR3nt: TGCGCCAGCAGCTTGGCGGGGAACAGGGCCACTGAAGCTTTCTTT; CDR3aa: CASSLAGNRATEAFF
d_gene: NA; j_gene: TRBJ1-6; abundance: NA; v_gene: TRBV5-5; CDR3nt: TGTGCCAGCAGCCAGCCAGACAGTTCGAGCTCCTATAATTCACCCCTCCACTTT; CDR3aa: CASSQPDSSSSYNSPLHF
d_gene: NA; j_gene: TRBJ1-2; abundance: NA; v_gene: TRBV4-1; CDR3nt: TGCGCCAGCAGCCAGGCCACCTCAGGGGTCCCTGGCTACACCTTC; CDR3aa: CASSQATSGVPGYTF
d_gene: TRBD1; j_gene: TRBJ2-1; abundance: few; v_gene: TRBV5-5; CDR3nt: TGTGCCAGCAGCTTATGGACAGGGCAACAGGAGCAGTTCTTC; CDR3aa: CASSLWTGQQEQFF
d_gene: TRBD1; j_gene: TRBJ2-1; abundance: once; v_gene: TRBV4-1; CDR3nt: TGCGCCAGCAGCCAAGTCGGGACAGGGGGTATTGAGCAGTTCTTC; CDR3aa: CASSQVGTGGIEQFF
d_gene: TRBD1; j_gene: TRBJ1-6; abundance: few; v_gene: TRBV5-1; CDR3nt: TGCGCCAGCAGCGCGGACAGGGGTAATTCACCCCTCCACTTT; CDR3aa: CASSADRGNSPLHF
d_gene: NA; j_gene: TRBJ1-2; abundance: NA; v_gene: TRBV19; CDR3nt: TGTGCCAGTAGTTTCGACAGCTTTGGCTACACCTTC; CDR3aa: CASSFDSFGYTF
d_gene: NA; j_gene: TRBJ2-1; abundance: NA; v_gene: TRBV30; CDR3nt: TGTGCCTGGACGTCCGGGGGTACGGTCTACAATGAGCAGTTCTTC; CDR3aa: CAWTSGGTVYNEQFF
d_gene: NA; j_gene: TRBJ2-2; abundance: few; v_gene: TRBV3-1/TRBV3-2; CDR3nt: TGTGCCAGCAGCCAGCTCAGGGGTACCGGGGAGCTGTTTTTT; CDR3aa: CASSQLRGTGELFF
d_gene: NA; j_gene: TRBJ1-1; abundance: NA; v_gene: TRBV18; CDR3nt: TGTGCCAGCTCACCCGGACAGAACACTGAAGCTTTCTTT; CDR3aa: CASSPGQNTEAFF
d_gene: NA; j_gene: TRBJ2-2; abundance: NA; v_gene: TRBV5-1; CDR3nt: TGCGCCAGCAGCTTAGGCGGCACCGGGGAGCTGTTTTTT; CDR3aa: CASSLGGTGELFF
d_gene: TRBD2; j_gene: TRBJ2-3; abundance: NA; v_gene: TRBV5-8; CDR3nt: TGTGCCAGCAGTAGCGGGGCTTTAACAGATACGCAGTATTTT; CDR3aa: CASSSGALTDTQYF
d_gene: NA; j_gene: TRBJ1-3; abundance: NA; v_gene: TRBV5-1; CDR3nt: TGCGCCAGCAGCTTTGGACACCGCTCTGGAAACACCATATATTTT; CDR3aa: CASSFGHRSGNTIYF
d_gene: NA; j_gene: TRBJ2-3; abundance: NA; v_gene: TRBV7-9; CDR3nt: TGTGCCAGCAGCTTTCAGGGGCGTACAGATACGCAGTATTTT; CDR3aa: CASSFQGRTDTQYF
d_gene: TRBD2; j_gene: TRBJ2-2; abundance: NA; v_gene: TRBV5-1; CDR3nt: TGCGCCAGCAGCTTGGGACCAGCGGGGGCCACGGGGGAGCTGTTTTTT; CDR3aa: CASSLGPAGATGELFF
d_gene: NA; j_gene: TRBJ2-3; abundance: NA; v_gene: TRBV7-6; CDR3nt: TGTGCCAGCAGCTTAGGGCGGAACACAGATACGCAGTATTTT; CDR3aa: CASSLGRNTDTQYF
d_gene: TRBD1; j_gene: TRBJ1-4; abundance: NA; v_gene: TRBV30; CDR3nt: TGTGCCTGGAGCCCCGGGACAGAGAATGAAAAACTGTTTTTT; CDR3aa: CAWSPGTENEKLFF
d_gene: NA; j_gene: TRBJ2-7; abundance: NA; v_gene: TRBV5-1; CDR3nt: TGCGCCAGCAGCGGGCAGGGTTGGACCGAGCAGTACTTC; CDR3aa: CASSGQGWTEQYF
d_gene: TRBD1; j_gene: TRBJ1-4; abundance: NA; v_gene: TRBV4-1; CDR3nt: TGCGCCAGCAGCCAAGAGGGGCGGACAGGGCGGTCGGAAAAACTGTTTTTT; CDR3aa: CASSQEGRTGRSEKLFF
d_gene: NA; j_gene: TRBJ1-3; abundance: NA; v_gene: TRBV3-1/TRBV3-2; CDR3nt: TGTGCCAGCAGCCCCGAAGGGGCAAAAGGAAACACCATATATTTT; CDR3aa: CASSPEGAKGNTIYF
d_gene: TRBD1; j_gene: TRBJ2-7; abundance: few; v_gene: TRBV27; CDR3nt: TGTGCGATCCGGGGACAGGGCCTCTACGAGCAGTACTTC; CDR3aa: CAIRGQGLYEQYF
d_gene: NA; j_gene: TRBJ2-3; abundance: once; v_gene: TRBV7-7; CDR3nt: TGTGCCAGCAGCTTACTGGGAGGCCAGGGAACGCAGTATTTT; CDR3aa: CASSLLGGQGTQYF
d_gene: NA; j_gene: TRBJ1-3; abundance: NA; v_gene: TRBV7-9; CDR3nt: TGTGCCAGCAGCTTGGCAGTCCTAAACACCATATATTTT; CDR3aa: CASSLAVLNTIYF
d_gene: NA; j_gene: TRBJ1-2; abundance: NA; v_gene: TRBV11-2; CDR3nt: TGTGCCAGCAGCTCTCCGGACAGAGTCTACTATGGCTACACCTTC; CDR3aa: CASSSPDRVYYGYTF
d_gene: NA; j_gene: TRBJ1-3; abundance: NA; v_gene: TRBV3-1/TRBV3-2; CDR3nt: TGTGCCAGCAGTCCAAGCTTAGGGGCTAACACCATATATTTT; CDR3aa: CASSPSLGANTIYF
d_gene: NA; j_gene: TRBJ1-3; abundance: NA; v_gene: TRBV5-6; CDR3nt: TGTGCCAGCAGCCCGGGGCGGGGCGGAAACACCATATATTTT; CDR3aa: CASSPGRGGNTIYF
d_gene: NA; j_gene: TRBJ2-5; abundance: NA; v_gene: TRBV5-1; CDR3nt: TGCGCCAGCAGCTTGGCAGGGGAGACCCAGTACTTC; CDR3aa: CASSLAGETQYF
d_gene: TRBD1; j_gene: TRBJ1-4; abundance: NA; v_gene: TRBV4-1; CDR3nt: TGCGCCAGCAGCCTAGGGACAGGATGGGTCGCAACTAATGAAAAACTGTTTTTT; CDR3aa: CASSLGTGWVATNEKLFF
d_gene: TRBD1; j_gene: TRBJ2-7; abundance: NA; v_gene: TRBV6-5; CDR3nt: TGTGCCAGCAGTTACCAACAGGGGGCGAAGCAGTACTTC; CDR3aa: CASSYQQGAKQYF
d_gene: TRBD1; j_gene: TRBJ1-1; abundance: NA; v_gene: TRBV10-3; CDR3nt: TGTGCCATCAGGGGGACAGGGAACGTGAACACTGAAGCTTTCTTT; CDR3aa: CAIRGTGNVNTEAFF
d_gene: NA; j_gene: TRBJ2-7; abundance: NA; v_gene: TRBV2; CDR3nt: TGTGCCAGCAGTAAACTAGGCTACGAGCAGTACTTC; CDR3aa: CASSKLGYEQYF
d_gene: NA; j_gene: TRBJ1-1; abundance: NA; v_gene: TRBV6-4; CDR3nt: TGTGCCAGCAGTCCTTCGCCCGGGAACACTGAAGCTTTCTTT; CDR3aa: CASSPSPGNTEAFF
d_gene: TRBD2; j_gene: TRBJ2-2; abundance: NA; v_gene: TRBV3-1/TRBV3-2; CDR3nt: TGTGCCAGCAGCCAAGCTAGCGGGGGGGCCCTCGGGGAGCTGTTTTTT; CDR3aa: CASSQASGGALGELFF
d_gene: NA; j_gene: TRBJ1-2; abundance: NA; v_gene: TRBV15; CDR3nt: TGTGCCACCAGCAGAGATCGGGAGGGGATGTACGGCTACACCTTC; CDR3aa: CATSRDREGMYGYTF
d_gene: TRBD1; j_gene: TRBJ1-3; abundance: NA; v_gene: TRBV4-1; CDR3nt: TGCGCCAGCAGCCCTCGAGGGACAGTTGGAAACACCATATATTTT; CDR3aa: CASSPRGTVGNTIYF
d_gene: TRBD2; j_gene: TRBJ2-1; abundance: NA; v_gene: TRBV16; CDR3nt: TGTGCCAGCAGCCAATCGGGAGGGAGCTCCTACAATGAGCAGTTCTTC; CDR3aa: CASSQSGGSSYNEQFF
d_gene: NA; j_gene: TRBJ1-1; abundance: NA; v_gene: TRBV28; CDR3nt: TGTGCCAGCAGTTTACCCGGGACACGGGACAAGGCTTTCTTT; CDR3aa: CASSLPGTRDKAFF
d_gene: TRBD1; j_gene: TRBJ1-5; abundance: NA; v_gene: TRBV7-8; CDR3nt: TGTGCCAGCAGCTTGGGACAGGCCCTCAATCAGCCCCAGCATTTT; CDR3aa: CASSLGQALNQPQHF
d_gene: NA; j_gene: TRBJ2-1; abundance: once; v_gene: TRBV5-1; CDR3nt: TGCGCCAGCAGCTTAACTAGCCCTCAACCCAATGAGCAGTTCTTC; CDR3aa: CASSLTSPQPNEQFF
d_gene: NA; j_gene: TRBJ2-7; abundance: NA; v_gene: TRBV7-9; CDR3nt: TGTGCCAGCAGCCTAAGTTGGGCCCACGAGCAGTACTTC; CDR3aa: CASSLSWAHEQYF
d_gene: TRBD1; j_gene: TRBJ2-7; abundance: NA; v_gene: TRBV5-1; CDR3nt: TGCGCCAGCAGCTTGGTATCCGGGACAGGGACCTCCTACGAGCAGTACTTC; CDR3aa: CASSLVSGTGTSYEQYF
d_gene: TRBD2; j_gene: TRBJ2-5; abundance: NA; v_gene: TRBV2; CDR3nt: TGTGCCAGCAGTGACAAACTAGCGGGGGGGGCGGAGACCCAGTACTTC; CDR3aa: CASSDKLAGGAETQYF
d_gene: NA; j_gene: TRBJ1-1; abundance: NA; v_gene: TRBV7-2; CDR3nt: TGTGCCAGCAGCTTACGGACGGACTCTGAAGCTTTCTTT; CDR3aa: CASSLRTDSEAFF
d_gene: TRBD1; j_gene: TRBJ1-1; abundance: NA; v_gene: TRBV2; CDR3nt: TGTGCCAGCAGCGTTGACAGGGGCGCAGCTTTCTTT; CDR3aa: CASSVDRGAAFF
d_gene: TRBD2; j_gene: TRBJ2-7; abundance: NA; v_gene: TRBV18; CDR3nt: TGTGCCAGCTCACCGGCGGGGGTACCCTACGAGCAGTACTTC; CDR3aa: CASSPAGVPYEQYF
d_gene: NA; j_gene: TRBJ2-2; abundance: NA; v_gene: TRBV23-1; CDR3nt: TGCGCCAGCAGCCAACCCCACAGGAACACCGGGGAGCTGTTTTTT; CDR3aa: CASSQPHRNTGELFF
d_gene: NA; j_gene: TRBJ2-3; abundance: NA; v_gene: TRBV18; CDR3nt: TGTGCCAGCTCGCCTCTAGCTAGCACAGATACGCAGTATTTT; CDR3aa: CASSPLASTDTQYF
d_gene: TRBD1; j_gene: TRBJ1-4; abundance: NA; v_gene: TRBV6-5; CDR3nt: TGTGCCAGCAGTCCGGGACAGCTATACGAAAAACTGTTTTTT; CDR3aa: CASSPGQLYEKLFF
d_gene: TRBD1; j_gene: TRBJ1-2; abundance: NA; v_gene: TRBV29-1; CDR3nt: TGCAGCGCCGGACCAGGGGGCGTTGGCTACACCTTC; CDR3aa: CSAGPGGVGYTF
d_gene: NA; j_gene: TRBJ2-3; abundance: NA; v_gene: TRBV5-1; CDR3nt: TGCGCCAGCAGCCCCTTCGCCACTAGCACAGATACGCAGTATTTT; CDR3aa: CASSPFATSTDTQYF
d_gene: NA; j_gene: TRBJ2-1; abundance: NA; v_gene: TRBV2; CDR3nt: TGTGCCAGCAGTGAAATTGGAATGCTAGGCCATGAGCAGTTCTTC; CDR3aa: CASSEIGMLGHEQFF
d_gene: NA; j_gene: TRBJ2-5; abundance: NA; v_gene: TRBV3-1/TRBV3-2; CDR3nt: TGTGCCAGCAGCCAAGTGGCTTTGGGGGGGCCGGACTTC; CDR3aa: CASSQVALGGPDF
d_gene: NA; j_gene: TRBJ2-3; abundance: NA; v_gene: TRBV5-5; CDR3nt: TGTGCCAGCAGCTTAGGGACTAGCACAGATACGCAGTATTTT; CDR3aa: CASSLGTSTDTQYF
d_gene: NA; j_gene: TRBJ1-2; abundance: NA; v_gene: TRBV29-1; CDR3nt: TGCAGCGTGACCAGGGAAGGCTCTGGCTACACCTTC; CDR3aa: CSVTREGSGYTF
d_gene: NA; j_gene: TRBJ1-4; abundance: NA; v_gene: TRBV2; CDR3nt: TGTGCCAGCAGTTATAGGAGGACAGAAGAAAAACTGTTTTTT; CDR3aa: CASSYRRTEEKLFF